The 12 T cell receptor beta chains below all came from one sample that was sequenced in a study of shared clonotypes between healthy human individuals. Sequencing used immunoSEQ multiplex PCR; TCRdb keeps in-frame clones, though not all of them. The sample has about 2 million clones; 95% are singletons. Material for sequencing was naive CD4+ T cells sorted from blood. Specified subset: CD45RA+ positively selected. These receptors all stem from a man younger than 30 in good health.

V usage is TRBV2 and J usage is TRBJ2-2; 8 bases align to TRBD2. The germline CDR1 and CDR2 sequences are SNHLY and FYNNEI. The CDR3 is made up of 17 amino acids. V trimming: 6 bases; J trimming: 7 bases; junction bases outside the gene matches: 16. The CDR3 reads CASSPPGLATSVGELFF. DNA for the CDR3: TGTGCCAGCAGCCCCCCTGGACTAGCCACGTCGGTCGGGGAGCTGTTTTTT. Full variable domain (remainder filled in from reference TRBV2 and TRBJ2-2): EPEVTQTPSHQVTQMGQEVILRCVPISNHLYFYWYRQILGQKVEFLVSFYNNEISEKSEIFDDQFSVERPDGSNFTLKIRSTKLEDSAMYFCASSPPGLATSVGELFFGEGSRLTVL.

This chain links TRBV27 with TRBJ2-7; 7 bases match TRBD1. The J segment lost 1 base and the V segment lost 4 bases, leaving 4 bases of the junction unmatched. Germline-derived CDR1 and CDR2 are MNHEY and SMNVEV (reference sequence). This CDR3 comprises 14 residues. The CDR3 loop is CASSWDSESYEQYF. In nucleotides, the CDR3 is TGTGCCAGCAGTTGGGACAGCGAATCCTACGAGCAGTACTTC.

The rearrangement uses TRBV6-6 and TRBJ1-3; no clear D. V lost 2 bases, J lost 0 bases, and 8 bases lay in between. The CDR3 sequence is 15 residues long. The V gene's germline CDR1 is MNHNY and CDR2 SVGAGI (reference sequence). The CDR3 nucleotides are TGTGCCAGCAGTTACGACGGTTCCTCTGGAAACACCATATATTTT. Translating it yields CASSYDGSSGNTIYF.

The chain couples TRBV7-2 to TRBJ1-6; unclear D gene. The CDR3 spans 14 residues. Looked up from germline, CDR1 is SGHTA and CDR2 is FQGNSA. V was trimmed by 8 bases and J by 6 bases, leaving 14 bases between them. CDR3 DNA sequence: TGTGCCAGCGGACCCGGAGGGATTAATTCACCCCTCCACTTT. This sequence encodes CASGPGGINSPLHF.

The genes are TRBV18 and TRBJ1-1; TRBD1 aligns across 7 bases. Germline V gene sequence: CDR1 KGHSH, CDR2 LQKENI. Trimming took 2 bases from V and 2 from J; bases not matched to a gene: 5. The CDR3 is 15 amino acids. CDR3 region: CASSPITGDNTEAFF. As DNA, the CDR3 is TGTGCCAGCTCACCAATAACAGGGGATAACACTGAAGCTTTCTTT.

The CDR3 coding sequence is TGTGCCAGCAGCAATGACTATGGCTACACCTTC. Its protein is CASSNDYGYTF. The chain recombines TRBV28 with TRBJ1-2; D ambiguous. Germline V gene data show CDR1 as MDHEN and CDR2 as SYDVKM. Trimming pared 6 bases from V and 3 bases from J, leaving 5 bases between. The CDR3 extends over 11 amino acids.

This chain connects TRBV9 to TRBJ2-2, with 12 bases matching TRBD2. Trimming took 1 base from V and 8 from J; bases not matched to a gene: 6. CDR1 SGDLS and CDR2 YYNGEE come from the germline V gene. The CDR3 sequence is 16 residues long. In DNA, the CDR3 is TGTGCCAGCAGCGTAAGCCCTAGCGGGAGGGAGGGGGAGCTGTTTTTT. Its protein product is CASSVSPSGREGELFF.

The chain joins TRBV27 to TRBJ2-1, with D possibly TRBD2 on 5 matching bases. CDR1 MNHEY and CDR2 SMNVEV come from the germline V gene (reference sequence). V was pared by 5 bases and J by 7 bases, with 18 bases between. This CDR3 spans 15 amino acids. The CDR3 region is CASSKLVRVPNEQFF. CDR3 bases: TGTGCCAGCAGTAAACTAGTAAGGGTCCCAAATGAGCAGTTCTTC.

In regard to this clone: The sample holds other DNA sequences that translate to the same CDR3. This chain links TRBV2 with TRBJ2-3; no reliable D call. This CDR3 contains 12 residues. V dropped 6 bases and J dropped 3 bases, with 7 bases sitting between them. The germline CDR1 and CDR2 sequences are SNHLY and FYNNEI. The chain's CDR3 is CASSERTDTQYF. The CDR3 nucleotides are TGTGCCAGCAGCGAGAGAACAGATACGCAGTATTTT.

The V and J genes are TRBV6-5 and TRBJ2-2, with a weak D call TRBD1 (6 bases). The ends were cut back, 0 bases at V and 3 bases at J, with 11 bases in the middle. This CDR3 contains 16 residues. From germline, CDR1 is MNHEY and CDR2 SVGAGI. CDR3 nucleotides: TGTGCCAGCAGTTACTCGCGCGGACAGTACACCGGGGAGCTGTTTTTT. Its protein product is CASSYSRGQYTGELFF.

This clone appeared once. This chain joins TRBV7-2 and TRBJ2-7; D remains ambiguous. Germline V gives CDR1 SGHTA, CDR2 FQGNSA. V was clipped by 7 bases and J by 2 bases, with 15 bases between them. The CDR3 totals 14 residues. The DNA for the CDR3 is TGTGCCAGCAAGCCCCCCGCGGCCCCCTACGAGCAGTACTTC. Translating it yields CASKPPAAPYEQYF.

The chain couples TRBV5-6 to TRBJ2-1; weak D call: TRBD1 (6 bases). V lost 4 bases, J lost 0 bases, and 14 bases lay in between. CDR1 and CDR2 from the germline V gene are SGHDT and YYEEEE. The CDR3 totals 16 residues. CDR3 amino acids: CASSPPGAASYNEQFF. CDR3 DNA: TGTGCCAGCAGCCCGCCAGGGGCTGCCTCCTACAATGAGCAGTTCTTC.